The 22 T cell receptor beta chains reported below all come from one sample, sequenced in a study of OX40 agonist ivuxolimab in advanced cancers. Library preparation employed the immunoSEQ multiplex PCR assay. TCRdb took this table from immuneACCESS and kept in-frame rearrangements with V and J called. Such tables lack part of the clones; where checked against another copy, unresolved V genes explain under half of the gap, and the rest is unexplained. The sample table records some 26,000 clones; approximately 80% of these occur just once. In total, the top ten clones hold around 20% of the sample. The specimen comprised CD4+ or CD8+ T cells sorted from blood, sampled in a trial of the OX40 agonist ivuxolimab. The receptor source for this set is an adult with an advanced solid tumor such as melanoma, head and neck, liver or kidney cancer.

This chain joins TRBV6-5 and TRBJ1-1; no definite D call. The germline gives CDR1 MNHEY, CDR2 SVGAGI. The CDR3 extends over 13 amino acids. Deletions cut 2 bases from V and 5 bases from J, with 9 bases between. The CDR3 sequence: CASSYQRITEAFF. CDR3 DNA sequence: TGTGCCAGCAGTTACCAAAGGATTACTGAAGCTTTCTTT.

V and J are TRBV19 and TRBJ1-2, with 7 bases matching TRBD1. Losses at the gene ends were 5 bases for V and 1 base for J; bases not matched to a gene: 7. The CDR3 is made up of 15 amino acids. CDR1 LNHDA and CDR2 SQIVND come from the germline V gene (reference sequence). The CDR3 here is CASSAPGQINYGYTF. CDR3 bases: TGTGCCAGTAGTGCCCCGGGACAGATTAACTATGGCTACACCTTC.

The CDR3 loop is CASSYSTVSGNTIYF. CDR3 DNA: TGTGCCAGCAGTTACTCTACAGTCTCTGGAAACACCATATATTTT. The rearrangement joins TRBV6-5 to TRBJ1-3, with D hard to call. The germline V and J ends were trimmed by 0 bases and 0 bases, with 6 bases remaining between them. Germline V CDR1 and CDR2: MNHEY, SVGAGI. This CDR3 has 15 amino acids.

J is TRBJ2-7 and V is TRBV4-1; 9 bases fit TRBD2. The CDR3 loop spans 16 amino acids. CDR1 is MGHRA and CDR2 is YSYEKL in the germline V gene. V gave up 0 bases and J gave up 3 bases; unmatched junction bases: 6. As DNA, the CDR3 is TGCGCCAGCAGCCAAGATAGCGGGGGATCCTACTACGAGCAGTACTTC. Translated, it gives CASSQDSGGSYYEQYF.

V usage is TRBV25-1 and J usage is TRBJ2-5; D perhaps matches TRBD2 (6 bases). The tail of the sequence fits TRBJ2-7 better, so the J call may be wrong. The CDR3 contains 14 residues. Looked up from germline, CDR1 is MGHDK and CDR2 is SYGVNS. CDR3 loop: CASSLGSSSYEQYF. For the CDR3, the DNA is TGTGCCAGCAGTCTCGGGAGTAGCTCCTACGAGCAGTACTTC.

V usage is TRBV6-6 and J usage is TRBJ2-7, with unresolved D. The CDR3 contains 12 residues. Germline CDR1 and CDR2: MNHNY and SVGAGI (reference sequence). V was shortened by 8 bases and J by 7 bases, with 15 bases between the two germline ends. In DNA, the CDR3 is TGTGCCAGCGTTACGCCGGACGGGGAGCAGTACTTC. Translated, it gives CASVTPDGEQYF.

The rearrangement uses TRBV5-1 and TRBJ2-7; TRBD1 aligns across 8 bases. From germline, CDR1 is SGHRS and CDR2 YFSETQ. Losses at the gene ends were 4 bases for V and 1 base for J; bases not matched to a gene: 4. This CDR3 region has 14 residues. Here the CDR3 reads CASSVTGGSYEQYF. In nucleotides, the CDR3 is TGCGCCAGCAGCGTCACAGGGGGATCCTACGAGCAGTACTTC. The whole variable domain, filled in from reference TRBV5-1 and TRBJ2-7, reads KAGVTQTPRYLIKTRGQQVTLSCSPISGHRSVSWYQQTPGQGLQFLFEYFSETQRNKGNFPGRFSGRQFSNSRSEMNVSTLELGDSALYLCASSVTGGSYEQYFGPGTRLTVT.

The chain uses TRBV27 and TRBJ2-2; 14 nucleotides align to TRBD2. Germline CDR1 is MNHEY and CDR2 is SMNVEV (reference sequence). This CDR3 contains 16 residues. V was pared by 5 bases and J by 6 bases, with 5 bases of the junction left unmatched. CDR3 loop: CASSVTSGGAPGELFF. The CDR3 DNA sequence: TGTGCCAGCAGTGTGACTAGCGGGGGGGCGCCCGGGGAGCTGTTTTTT.

CDR3 DNA sequence: TGTGCCAGCAGTTTGCCCCCGTACGAGCAGTACTTC. As protein: CASSLPPYEQYF. The rearrangement uses TRBV28 and TRBJ2-7, with D hard to call. The ends were cut back, 3 bases at V and 4 bases at J, with 7 bases in the middle. The CDR3 is 12 residues long. Germline CDR1 is MDHEN and CDR2 is SYDVKM.

V usage is TRBV7-3 and J usage is TRBJ2-2; TRBD1 matches 10 bases. Germline trimming cut 6 bases from V and 0 bases from J; bases unmatched to any gene: 10. The CDR3 runs to 18 residues. Germline CDR1 SGHTA, CDR2 FQGTGA. The CDR3 DNA follows: TGTGCCAGCAGTTCACCGGGACAGGGGAGGACGAACACCGGGGAGCTGTTTTTT. Translated, it gives CASSSPGQGRTNTGELFF. The whole variable domain, remainder taken from reference TRBV7-3 and TRBJ2-2, is GAGVSQTPSNKVTEKGKYVELRCDPISGHTALYWYRQSLGQGPEFLIYFQGTGAADDSGLPNDRFFAVRPEGSVSTLKIQRTERGDSAVYLCASSSPGQGRTNTGELFFGEGSRLTVL.

The chain carries TRBV19 and TRBJ1-5; tentative D call: TRBD1 (6 bases). Trimming took 2 bases from V and 3 from J, leaving 11 bases between them. Per germline, CDR1 LNHDA and CDR2 SQIVND (reference sequence). This CDR3 spans 15 amino acids. The CDR3 sequence is CASSIRDTLNQPQHF. The DNA for the CDR3 is TGTGCCAGTAGTATAAGGGACACCCTCAATCAGCCCCAGCATTTT.

The V and J genes are TRBV4-1 and TRBJ2-7; D gene unclear. The length of the CDR3 is 12 residues. Germline V gene lookup returns CDR1 MGHRA and CDR2 YSYEKL. The ends were cut back, 4 bases at V and 6 bases at J, with 10 bases in the middle. CDR3: CASSPPSLEQYF. DNA of the CDR3: TGCGCCAGCAGCCCCCCCAGCCTCGAGCAGTACTTC.

The J gene is TRBJ1-4, the V gene TRBV7-6; D is ambiguous. The V and J ends lost 1 base and 10 bases respectively, with 10 bases between them. The CDR3 totals 13 residues. CDR1 and CDR2 (germline): SGHVS, FNYEAQ. The CDR3 DNA reads as TGTGCCAGCAGCTTAGAAGGGCCGGGAAAACTGTTTTTT. It yields the protein CASSLEGPGKLFF.

V is TRBV28 and J is TRBJ2-7; TRBD2 might be the D (5 bases). The CDR3 runs to 15 residues. The germline V gene encodes CDR1 MDHEN and CDR2 SYDVKM. Trimming took off 4 bases at V and 5 bases at J, with 18 bases between the two ends. The CDR3 reads CASSSPNGIGNEQYF. The CDR3 DNA reads TGTGCCAGCAGTTCCCCCAACGGGATAGGTAACGAGCAGTACTTC.

The J gene is TRBJ1-2, the V gene TRBV2, with 12 bases that match TRBD1. The CDR3 sequence is 13 residues long. Germline CDR1 and CDR2: SNHLY and FYNNEI. The CDR3 DNA is TGTGCACAAGCGGGACAGGGGGCTTGGGGCTACACCTTC. This encodes CAQAGQGAWGYTF. Full variable domain (remainder filled in from reference TRBV2 and TRBJ1-2): EPEVTQTPSHQVTQMGQEVILRCVPISNHLYFYWYRQILGQKVEFLVSFYNNEISEKSEIFDDQFSVERPDGSNFTLKIRSTKLEDSAMYFCAQAGQGAWGYTFGSGTRLTVV.

This clone was picked up one time. The V call is TRBV11-2, the J call TRBJ2-7; no reliable D call. CDR3 size: 13 residues. V dropped 3 bases and J dropped 3 bases, with 9 bases sitting between them. The V gene's germline CDR1 is SGHAT and CDR2 FQNNGV. CDR3 DNA sequence: TGTGCCAGCAGCTTTGGCAGTCTCTACGAGCAGTACTTC. Residues: CASSFGSLYEQYF.

This sequence joins TRBV6-5 and TRBJ2-2; a weak D match, TRBD2 (6 bases). CDR1 is MNHEY, CDR2 SVGAGI, per germline. Trimming cost V 4 bases and J 2 bases, with 14 bases left between them. This CDR3 spans 16 amino acids. The CDR3 DNA is TGTGCCAGCAGTTTATATAGCGGAGTTAACACCGGGGAGCTGTTTTTT. Its translation: CASSLYSGVNTGELFF.

This chain connects TRBV2 to TRBJ1-2; D unclear. Trimming pared 3 bases from V and 3 bases from J, leaving 14 bases between. The CDR3 consists of 15 residues. Germline CDR1 SNHLY, CDR2 FYNNEI. The CDR3 bases are TGTGCCAGCAGTGATGGTTTGGGAGGAGACTATGGCTACACCTTC. It is translated as CASSDGLGGDYGYTF.

This chain joins TRBV2 and TRBJ2-3; 12 bases are a match to TRBD1. The CDR3 runs 14 residues. The V gene end was trimmed by 9 bases and the J gene end by 4 bases; junction bases not matched to a gene: 5. The germline gives CDR1 SNHLY, CDR2 FYNNEI. The CDR3 nucleotides read TGTGCCAGAGGGGGACAGGGGGCCCCAGATACGCAGTATTTT. This gives the protein CARGGQGAPDTQYF.

The chain recombines TRBV29-1 with TRBJ1-1; unclear D gene. V lost 7 bases and J 0 bases, leaving 6 bases between the germline ends. The CDR3 is 11 amino acids. Germline CDR1 reads SQVTM; CDR2 reads ANQGSEA. CDR3 residues: CSGVVNTEAFF. The CDR3 DNA sequence: TGCAGCGGAGTAGTGAACACTGAAGCTTTCTTT.

This chain connects TRBV9 to TRBJ2-3; 8 bases match TRBD2. The CDR3 spans 17 residues. The ends lost 3 bases at V and 0 bases at J; junction bases unmatched: 9. Germline assignment: CDR1 SGDLS and CDR2 YYNGEE. The DNA of the CDR3 is TGTGCCAGCAGCGCCGAGGGCGGGGGGCTAAGCACAGATACGCAGTATTTT. Translated: CASSAEGGGLSTDTQYF.

The chain employs TRBV5-1 and TRBJ2-3; TRBD1 aligns across 7 bases. Per germline, CDR1 SGHRS and CDR2 YFSETQ. V lost 2 bases and J lost 0; bases outside the gene matches: 12. The CDR3 is 18 residues long. DNA of the CDR3: TGCGCCAGCAGCTTTGGGCCCCACGACAGGGCTAGCACAGATACGCAGTATTTT. This encodes CASSFGPHDRASTDTQYF.